The entry that follows covers one T cell receptor beta chain sequence. As handled by the study authors: Estimated nucleated cell counts came from reference gene primer amplification. Assay: immunoSEQ multiplex PCR; the TCRdb copy retains only in-frame clones and omits some. V and J calls and clone size are copied from that table; D and trimming were computed from the DNA. This sample has over 100,000 clones, with around 83% found just once. The data were obtained in a study of blood T cell repertoires in COVID-19. Study-level background: Both acute and convalescent COVID-19 samples were obtained from the United States, Italy and Spain.

CDR3 length: 17 amino acids. The V segment lost 5 bases and the J segment 0 bases; nucleotides outside the gene matches: 11. CDR1 MNHEY and CDR2 SMNVEV come from the germline V gene (reference sequence). The chain employs TRBV27 and TRBJ2-5, with 8 bases lining up with TRBD1. The sequenced sample consisted of peripheral blood. The receptor comes from a woman aged 80 or over with active or convalescent COVID-19. The DNA for the CDR3 is TGTGCCAGCAGTCCCATCCGGCAGGGGGCCAACCAAGAGACCCAGTACTTC. Translating it yields CASSPIRQGANQETQYF.